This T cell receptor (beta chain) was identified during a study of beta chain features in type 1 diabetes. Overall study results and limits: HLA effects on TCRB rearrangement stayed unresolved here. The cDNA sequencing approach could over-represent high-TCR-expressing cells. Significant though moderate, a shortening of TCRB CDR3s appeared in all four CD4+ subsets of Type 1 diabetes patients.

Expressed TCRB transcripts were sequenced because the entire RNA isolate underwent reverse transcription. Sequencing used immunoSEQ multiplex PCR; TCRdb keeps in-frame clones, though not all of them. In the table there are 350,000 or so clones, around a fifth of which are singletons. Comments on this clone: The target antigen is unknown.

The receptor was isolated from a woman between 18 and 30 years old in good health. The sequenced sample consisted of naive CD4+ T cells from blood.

The CDR3 loop reads CASSRTGAKTGTDTQYF. The CDR3 nucleotides read TGCGCCAGCAGTCGTACAGGGGCGAAGACTGGCACAGATACGCAGTATTTT. The V gene is TRBV5-1, the J gene TRBJ2-3; 7 bases agree with TRBD1. V shed 5 bases, J shed 1 base, and the junction held 13 bases outside the gene matches. The germline V gene has CDR1 SGHRS and CDR2 YFSETQ. The CDR3 totals 17 residues.